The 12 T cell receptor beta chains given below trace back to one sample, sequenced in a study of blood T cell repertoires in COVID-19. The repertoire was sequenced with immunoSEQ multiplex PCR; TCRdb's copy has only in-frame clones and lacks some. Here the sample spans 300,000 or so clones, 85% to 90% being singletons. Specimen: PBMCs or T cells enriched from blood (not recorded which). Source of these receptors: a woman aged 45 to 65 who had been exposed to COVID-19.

For the CDR3, the DNA is TGTGCCAGTATCGGACAGGGGGCGGATCAGCCCCAGCATTTT. It codes for CASIGQGADQPQHF. The chain joins TRBV21-1 to TRBJ1-5; TRBD1, the D gene given by the table, was not confirmed from the DNA. TRBV21-1 is given as a pseudogene. The CDR3 length is 14 residues.

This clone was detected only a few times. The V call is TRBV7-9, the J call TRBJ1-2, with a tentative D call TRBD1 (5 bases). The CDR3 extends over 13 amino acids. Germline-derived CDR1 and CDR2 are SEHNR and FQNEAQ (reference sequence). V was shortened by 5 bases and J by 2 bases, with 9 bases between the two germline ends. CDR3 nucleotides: TGTGCCAGCAGCCAGGCAGGGAACTATGGCTACACCTTC. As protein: CASSQAGNYGYTF.

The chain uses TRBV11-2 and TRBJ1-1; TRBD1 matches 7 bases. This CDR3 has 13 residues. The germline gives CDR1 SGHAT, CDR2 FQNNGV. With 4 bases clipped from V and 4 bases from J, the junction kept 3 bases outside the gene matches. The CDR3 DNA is TGTGCCAGCAGCTCCCAGGGGGGCACTGAAGCTTTCTTT. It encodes CASSSQGGTEAFF.

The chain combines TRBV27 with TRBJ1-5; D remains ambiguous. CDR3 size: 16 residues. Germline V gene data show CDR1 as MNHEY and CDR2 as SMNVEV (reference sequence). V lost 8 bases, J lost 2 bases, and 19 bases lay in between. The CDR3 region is CASGNRLELGNQPQHF. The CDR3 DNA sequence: TGTGCCAGCGGAAATCGCCTAGAATTGGGCAATCAGCCCCAGCATTTT.

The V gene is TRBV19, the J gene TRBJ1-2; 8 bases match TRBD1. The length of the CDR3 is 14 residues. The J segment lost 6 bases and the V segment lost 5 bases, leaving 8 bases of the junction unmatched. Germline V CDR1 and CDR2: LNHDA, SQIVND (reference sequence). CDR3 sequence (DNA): TGTGCCAGTAGTGCATACGACAGGGGACATGGCTACACCTTC. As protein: CASSAYDRGHGYTF. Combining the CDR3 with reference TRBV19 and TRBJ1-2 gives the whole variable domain DGGITQSPKYLFRKEGQNVTLSCEQNLNHDAMYWYRQDPGQGLRLIYYSQIVNDFQKGDIAEGYSVSREKKESFPLTVTSAQKNPTAFYLCASSAYDRGHGYTFGSGTRLTVV.

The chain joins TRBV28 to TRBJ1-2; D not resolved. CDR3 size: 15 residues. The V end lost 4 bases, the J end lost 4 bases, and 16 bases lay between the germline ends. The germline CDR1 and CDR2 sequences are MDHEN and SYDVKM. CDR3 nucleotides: TGTGCCAGCAGTTCTTATACGACGGGTTCCTATGGCTACACCTTC. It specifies CASSSYTTGSYGYTF.

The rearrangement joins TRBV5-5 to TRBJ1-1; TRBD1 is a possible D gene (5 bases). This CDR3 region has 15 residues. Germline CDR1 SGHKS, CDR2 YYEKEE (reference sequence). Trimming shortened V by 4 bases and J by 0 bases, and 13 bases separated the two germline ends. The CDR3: CASSVLLTVNTEAFF. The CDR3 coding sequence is TGTGCCAGCAGCGTCCTATTGACAGTGAACACTGAAGCTTTCTTT.

The CDR3 sequence: CASSFSPALYEQYF. The DNA for the CDR3 is TGTGCCAGCAGCTTTAGCCCCGCCCTCTACGAGCAGTACTTC. The chain uses TRBV7-2 and TRBJ2-7, with D unresolved. Trimming left V 3 bases short and J 3 bases short, with 12 bases between. CDR3 length equals 14 residues. Germline V gene sequence: CDR1 SGHTA, CDR2 FQGNSA.

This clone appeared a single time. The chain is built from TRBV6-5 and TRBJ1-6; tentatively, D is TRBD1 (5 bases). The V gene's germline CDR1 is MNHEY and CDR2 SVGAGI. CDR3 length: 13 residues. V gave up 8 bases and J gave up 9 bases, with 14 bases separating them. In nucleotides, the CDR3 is TGTGCCAGCGGCAGCCTAGGGGTTTCACCCCTCCACTTT. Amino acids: CASGSLGVSPLHF.

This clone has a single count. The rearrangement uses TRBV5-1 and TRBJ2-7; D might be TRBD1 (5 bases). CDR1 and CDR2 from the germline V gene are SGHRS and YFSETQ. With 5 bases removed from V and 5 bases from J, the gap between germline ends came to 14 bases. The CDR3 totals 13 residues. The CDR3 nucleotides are TGCGCCAGCAGTATTCAGGGTTTGGACGAGCAGTACTTC. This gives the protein CASSIQGLDEQYF. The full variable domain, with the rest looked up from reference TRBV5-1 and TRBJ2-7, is KAGVTQTPRYLIKTRGQQVTLSCSPISGHRSVSWYQQTPGQGLQFLFEYFSETQRNKGNFPGRFSGRQFSNSRSEMNVSTLELGDSALYLCASSIQGLDEQYFGPGTRLTVT.

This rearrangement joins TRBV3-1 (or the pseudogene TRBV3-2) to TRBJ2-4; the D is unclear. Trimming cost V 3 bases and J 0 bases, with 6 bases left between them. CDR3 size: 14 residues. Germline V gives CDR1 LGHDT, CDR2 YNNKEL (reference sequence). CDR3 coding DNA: TGTGCCAGCAGCCACCGTTTAGCCAAAAACATTCAGTACTTC. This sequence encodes CASSHRLAKNIQYF.

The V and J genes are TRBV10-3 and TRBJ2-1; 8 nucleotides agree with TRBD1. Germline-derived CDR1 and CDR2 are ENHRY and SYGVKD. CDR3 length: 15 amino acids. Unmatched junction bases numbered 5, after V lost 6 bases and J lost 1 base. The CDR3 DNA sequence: TGTGCCATCAGGCCTAGGACAGGGTCCTACAATGAGCAGTTCTTC. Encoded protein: CAIRPRTGSYNEQFF.